This TCR beta chain emerged from a study of T cells after yellow fever vaccination. Study-wide results and limits: Although the secondary response was weaker, it peaked faster, at day 5 versus 15. A limited proportion of clonotypes was detected within both the CD4 and CD8 compartments.

The CDR3 runs to 15 residues. Trimming took off 0 bases at V and 1 base at J, with 8 bases between the two ends. The V gene's germline CDR1 is SGHRS and CDR2 YFSETQ. The table lists this clonotype with a count of one. Its cognate antigen is unknown. TCRdb recomputed calls from the 5' RACE reads with MiXCR, one row per CDR3 protein. The data show 300,000 to 400,000 distinct CDR3 sequences, approximately 12% seen once. The chain links TRBV5-1 to TRBJ1-5; D is uncertain. The clonotype originates from a man younger than 30 who received the YFV17D yellow fever vaccine. This specimen consisted of CD4+ T cells sorted from PBMCs, obtained 15 days after the yellow fever booster vaccination. The CDR3 spells CASSLDGTSNQPQHF. The CDR3 coding sequence is TGCGCCAGCAGCTTGGACGGTACAAGCAATCAGCCCCAGCATTTT.